This T cell receptor (beta chain) was found in a study of T cell repertoires in cytomegalovirus infection. Findings and limits, study-wide: Ex vivo, HLA-C-restricted CMV-specific TCR beta clonotypes prevailed over the rest of the response.

With respect to this clonotype: What it recognizes is unknown.

TCRdb re-called the reads with MiXCR, one entry per CDR3 protein. The sample yields 230,000 or so distinct CDR3 sequences, approximately 40% seen once. The CDR3 is 14 residues long. Unmatched junction bases numbered 3, after V lost 4 bases and J lost 3 bases. Germline V CDR1 and CDR2: SEHNR, FQNEAQ (reference sequence). This TCR derives from a human donor in good health (CMV status not recorded). Some clones in this sample may be carry-over from other donors' samples. The material sequenced was CD8+ T cells from cultured PBMCs, taken from culture after CMV antigen stimulation. The V call is TRBV7-9, the J call TRBJ2-7; the match to TRBD1 covers 10 bases. This CDR3 reads CASSWDRGDYEQYF. CDR3 nucleotides: TGTGCCAGCAGCTGGGACAGGGGAGACTACGAGCAGTACTTC.